This TCR beta chain came from a study of T cell responses to AZD1222 COVID-19 vaccine. Assay: immunoSEQ multiplex PCR; the TCRdb copy retains only in-frame clones and omits some. This sample has just over 150,000 clones, with 85% to 95% found just once. As to this clone: Antigen unknown.

This CDR3 has 15 residues. Germline V gene sequence: CDR1 SGHRS, CDR2 YFSETQ. V was cut by 3 bases and J by 5 bases, with 17 bases left in between. Notes on the study in general: It should be noted that donors were predominantly white British and more often female, and clonal diversity was possibly underestimated.

Whether given at about 4 or about 12 weeks, second doses were pooled. The sequenced sample was peripheral blood, obtained 28 days after the second AZD1222 dose. This TCR derives from an adult who received the AZD1222 COVID-19 vaccine. V gene TRBV5-1 combines with J gene TRBJ1-1, with a weak D call TRBD1 (5 bases). In nucleotides, the CDR3 is TGCGCCAGCAGCTCCGGGTGGGGGTCGGGGACTGAAGCTTTCTTT. It codes for CASSSGWGSGTEAFF.